The rows below give T cell receptor beta chains drawn from one sample of a study of early T cells in non-severe SARS-CoV-2 infection. TCRdb re-called the 5' RACE reads through MiXCR, storing one row per CDR3 protein. The sample lists over 60,000 distinct CDR3 sequences; 13% were seen once. Sequenced sample: whole blood. Source of these receptors: an adult who was a healthcare worker with PCR-confirmed SARS-CoV-2 infection or an uninfected control (not recorded which). Both conserved end residues are part of each CDR3. The D gene is left open where the match is weak. Some rows have no size entry. The others give once, few or many, or a class for an expanded clone.

clone_size	cdr3_length	v_call	j_call	d_call	cdr3_nt	cdr3_aa
many	15	TRBV10-2	TRBJ2-1	TRBD2	TGCGCCACCAGGGAGGGTCGGAGGTCCTACAATGAGCAGTTCTTC	CATREGRRSYNEQFF
many	13	TRBV7-6	TRBJ2-6	-	TGTGCCAGCAGGGGGGCTGGGGCCAACGTCCTGACTTTC	CASRGAGANVLTF
few	17	TRBV5-6	TRBJ1-1	-	TGTGCCAGCAGCTTGCTGGTGGTGACAGGCTCGAACACTGAAGCTTTCTTT	CASSLLVVTGSNTEAFF
few	11	TRBV12-3/TRBV12-4	TRBJ2-2	-	TGTGCCAGCGGCCCGACCTGGGAGCTGTTTTTT	CASGPTWELFF
-	13	TRBV6-5	TRBJ2-7	-	TGTGCCAGCAGGGAGACAGCGTCCTACGAGCAGTACTTC	CASRETASYEQYF
few	13	TRBV30	TRBJ1-2	-	TGTGCCTGGACCCAGGAGGGGAGTAATGGCTACACCTTC	CAWTQEGSNGYTF
many	14	TRBV3-1	TRBJ1-1	-	TGTGCCAGCAGCCAGGGACTTACGAACACTGAAGCTTTCTTT	CASSQGLTNTEAFF
few	15	TRBV6-6	TRBJ1-3	-	TGTGCCAGCAGTTACTCGTCAGCCTCTGGAAACACCATATATTTT	CASSYSSASGNTIYF
-	13	TRBV6-6	TRBJ2-3	-	TGTGCCAGCAGTTACTCGAGTGGAGATACGCAGTATTTT	CASSYSSGDTQYF
-	15	TRBV2	TRBJ2-2	TRBD2	TGTGCCAGCGGGAGACCTAGCGGGGGGGCCGGGGAGCTGTTTTTT	CASGRPSGGAGELFF
few	17	TRBV12-3/TRBV12-4	TRBJ2-3	TRBD2	TGTGCCAGCAGCAGCACCTTTACGGGGGGGAAGGTAGATACGCAGTATTTT	CASSSTFTGGKVDTQYF